This T cell receptor (beta chain) comes out of a study of regulatory T cells in long-lasting Graves disease. CDR3 length equals 15 residues. Germline CDR1 is MDHEN and CDR2 is SYDVKM. Trimming took 5 bases from V and 5 from J; bases not matched to a gene: 8. This clonotype was observed at least ten times. iRepertoire HTBI primers and Arm-PCR of CDR3 regions built TCR beta libraries. TCRdb re-derived calls from the multiplex PCR reads in MiXCR, one entry per CDR3 protein. The sample has about 500,000 distinct CDR3 sequences; around 12% are singletons. Indicated time point: newly diagnosed GD, antithyroid drugs for less than 3 months. PBMC-extracted RNA yielded the TCR library. A further study also used this sample, focusing on T cells in Graves' hyperthyroidism and ophthalmopathy.

This TCR derives from a woman in her 30s with Graves disease. The chain is built from TRBV28 and TRBJ1-1, with 10 bases matching TRBD1. The sample in question was peripheral blood mononuclear cells (PBMCs), obtained at new diagnosis, from a patient treated with antithyroid drugs. CDR3 amino acids: CASSQTGTGATEAFF. The DNA for the CDR3 is TGTGCCAGCAGTCAAACCGGGACAGGGGCGACTGAAGCTTTCTTT.